This T cell receptor (beta chain) was documented in a study of OX40 agonist ivuxolimab in advanced cancers. Background on the study: Patients received the agonistic anti-OX40 (CD134) antibody ivuxolimab. Partial responses were seen in three patients, one with hepatocellular carcinoma and two with cutaneous melanoma.

Sequencing was performed with immunoSEQ multiplex PCR; in TCRdb, only in-frame clones are kept and a portion is missing. The sample has about 28,000 clones; around 86% are singletons. The V end lost 1 base, the J end lost 8 bases, and 12 bases lay between the germline ends. Germline CDR1 LGHNA, CDR2 YNFKEQ. This CDR3 is 14 amino acids long. Here the sequenced sample was CD4+ or CD8+ T cells sorted from blood, taken in a trial of the OX40 agonist ivuxolimab. The TCR was taken from an adult with an advanced solid tumor such as melanoma, head and neck, liver or kidney cancer. The rearrangement uses TRBV4-2 and TRBJ2-1; no definite D call. The CDR3 protein is CASSQGVGRDEQFF. DNA of the CDR3: TGTGCCAGCAGCCAAGGGGTTGGTCGGGATGAGCAGTTCTTC.